Shown below are 13 T cell receptor beta chains from a single sample sequenced in a study of cytomegalovirus exposure and HLA in healthy donors (dated 2017 in TCRdb). Libraries were made using the immunoSEQ multiplex PCR assay. The multiplex PCR relied on a mix of 60 forward primers for TCR Vbeta segments and 13 reverse primers for TCR Jbeta segments. Entries here come from immuneACCESS through TCRdb and include only in-frame sequences with V and J called. Some clones fail to appear in such tables; in the studies checked, an unresolved V gene covers under half of the shortfall, and the cause of the remainder is unknown. In this sample the table shows roughly 170,000 clones, 80% to 90% of which occur a single time. The ten largest clonotypes hold about 0.77% of the sample. Material: PBMCs. The receptors shown here come from a young woman in good health and CMV-seronegative.

This sequence joins TRBV19 and TRBJ2-7; 7 bases line up with TRBD1. CDR3 length: 16 amino acids. Trimming at V came to 4 bases and at J to 4 bases, leaving 13 bases not matched to a gene. The V gene's germline CDR1 is LNHDA and CDR2 SQIVND (reference sequence). CDR3 in DNA: TGTGCCAGTAGTACCATGTCCGGGACAGATCTATACGAGCAGTACTTC. This translates into CASSTMSGTDLYEQYF.

This clone has just one count. The rearrangement joins TRBV18 to TRBJ1-2; D possibly corresponds to TRBD1 (6 bases). Germline lookup yields CDR1 KGHSH and CDR2 LQKENI. The CDR3 spans 18 residues. Deletions cut 0 bases from V and 0 bases from J, with 17 bases between. CDR3 loop: CASSPPQGRMASNYGYTF. In nucleotides, the CDR3 is TGTGCCAGCTCACCACCGCAGGGGCGAATGGCCTCTAACTATGGCTACACCTTC.

This clone was seen more than once but under ten times. The rearrangement joins TRBV12-5 to TRBJ2-5; the match to TRBD1 covers 9 bases. The CDR3 consists of 16 residues. Trimming at V came to 2 bases and at J to 4 bases, leaving 8 bases not matched to a gene. The germline CDR1 and CDR2 sequences are LGHNT and FRNRAP. The CDR3 coding sequence is TGTGCTAGTGGTTTGACAGGGGGCATCTTAGGAGAGACCCAGTACTTC. It is translated as CASGLTGGILGETQYF.

A few counts support this clone. The genes are TRBV6-1 and TRBJ1-4; D gene uncertain. V dropped 4 bases and J dropped 2 bases, with 20 bases sitting between them. The CDR3 runs to 18 residues. CDR1 and CDR2 (germline): MNHNS, SASEGT. CDR3 amino acids: CASSAALYLRATNEKLFF. In DNA, the CDR3 is TGTGCCAGCAGTGCCGCACTCTACCTTCGCGCGACTAATGAAAAACTGTTTTTT.

The chain carries TRBV5-6 and TRBJ2-3, with D tentatively TRBD1 (5 bases). The germline gives CDR1 SGHDT, CDR2 YYEEEE. The V gene lost 3 bases and the J gene lost 2 bases, with 7 bases spanning the gap. There are 13 residues in the CDR3. The DNA for the CDR3 is TGTGCCAGCAGCTCTGGGGCCACAGATACGCAGTATTTT. Protein: CASSSGATDTQYF.

In its sample, this clone was seen once. The chain has TRBV7-9 and TRBJ1-3; D unclear. The germline V gene encodes CDR1 SEHNR and CDR2 FQNEAQ (reference sequence). The CDR3 is made up of 16 amino acids. Trimming cost V 3 bases and J 3 bases, with 15 bases left between them. The DNA for the CDR3 is TGTGCCAGCAGCTTTAGCGCTCCGGCAGGTGGAAACACCATATATTTT. Its protein product is CASSFSAPAGGNTIYF. The variable domain in full, with the rest retrieved from reference TRBV7-9 and TRBJ1-3, is DTGVSQNPRHKITKRGQNVTFRCDPISEHNRLYWYRQTLGQGPEFLTYFQNEAQLEKSRLLSDRFSAERPKGSFSTLEIQRTEQGDSAMYLCASSFSAPAGGNTIYFGEGSWLTVV.

A few counts support this clone. V and J are TRBV6-1 and TRBJ2-7; 9 nucleotides match TRBD1. Germline values: CDR1 MNHNS, CDR2 SASEGT. The V gene end was trimmed by 6 bases and the J gene end by 4 bases; junction bases not matched to a gene: 10. The CDR3 is 15 amino acids. CDR3 DNA: TGTGCCAGCAGCTACGCTGGAGACAGGGGGTACGAGCAGTACTTC. Encoded protein: CASSYAGDRGYEQYF.

This clone appeared a few times. V usage is TRBV28 and J usage is TRBJ2-7; 12 nucleotides agree with TRBD2. Germline loops: CDR1 MDHEN, CDR2 SYDVKM. V shed 2 bases and J 2 bases; nucleotides not matched to a gene: 7. The CDR3 spans 17 residues. CDR3 residues: CASSLTSGRKKTYEQYF. CDR3 coding DNA: TGTGCCAGCAGTTTAACTAGCGGGAGGAAGAAGACCTACGAGCAGTACTTC.

This chain joins TRBV5-1 and TRBJ1-2, with 9 bases lining up with TRBD1. The CDR3 consists of 15 residues. V lost 1 base, J lost 4 bases, and 5 bases stayed unmatched. The germline V gene has CDR1 SGHRS and CDR2 YFSETQ. Here the CDR3 DNA reads TGCGCCAGCAGCTTGACAGGGGGCCCTACCTATGGCTACACCTTC. This encodes CASSLTGGPTYGYTF.

This clone was detected only a few times. This likely comes from a read error, as the CDR3 has no conserved phenylalanine or tryptophan at its end. No DNA is shown, since the ends of the CDR3 on it are uncertain; the CDR3 is the one TCRdb lists. This chain uses TRBV15 with TRBJ1-1; TRBD1 reflects the table's D call only, with no check against the DNA. The CDR3 has 13 residues if both end residues are counted. The germline V gene has CDR1 LNHNV and CDR2 YYDKDF (reference sequence). CDR3 sequence: CATSRDPPSLTGN.

This chain joins TRBV6-1 and TRBJ1-1, with a possible D match to TRBD1 (6 bases). CDR3 length: 15 residues. Per the germline V gene, CDR1 is MNHNS and CDR2 is SASEGT. Trimming stripped 2 bases from V and 5 bases from J, with 15 bases between. The CDR3 DNA reads TGTGCCAGCAGTGAATCGGGGACACCAGGGACTGAAGCTTTCTTT. Protein: CASSESGTPGTEAFF.

V is TRBV10-3 and J is TRBJ1-2; a possible D gene is TRBD1 (5 bases). Germline CDR1 ENHRY, CDR2 SYGVKD. This CDR3 is 16 amino acids long. V gave up 0 bases and J gave up 7 bases, with 18 bases separating them. Here the CDR3 reads CAISESIQQGASGYTF. The CDR3, as DNA: TGTGCCATCAGTGAGTCGATTCAGCAGGGCGCAAGTGGCTACACCTTC.

This clone has only a few counts. This chain joins TRBV6-4 and TRBJ2-2; the D gene is possibly TRBD1 (6 bases). Germline V CDR1 and CDR2: MRHNA, SNTAGT. This CDR3 contains 14 residues. V gave up 0 bases and J gave up 6 bases, with 8 bases separating them. CDR3 DNA: TGTGCCAGCAGTGACTCTCCAGGGGCCGGGGAGCTGTTTTTT. Its translation is CASSDSPGAGELFF.